Here is one TCR beta chain with its context. Its antigen remains unidentified. These data originate in a study of persistence of HIV-infected CD4 T cells. The immunoSEQ assay was version 4, run in survey mode. Assay used: immunoSEQ multiplex PCR; TCRdb lists only in-frame clones, some missing. This repertoire shows about 20,000 clones, 60% to 80% found once; its top ten account for approximately 2%. Overlapping HIV-1 Gag 15-mer peptides at about 1 ug per peptide per mL were used. CD4+ T cells upregulating both CD40 ligand and CD69 were sorted as responding cells. This CDR3 has 13 amino acids. With 7 bases removed from V and 0 bases from J, the gap between germline ends came to 9 bases. CDR1 and CDR2 (germline): SNHLY, FYNNEI.

The TCR was taken from an adult woman with HIV who was CMV-seropositive. V is TRBV2 and J is TRBJ2-5; D is ambiguous. Sequenced material: CD4+ T cells sorted from PBMCs after roughly 18-hour stimulation, taken from a patient who received antiretroviral therapy. The CDR3 DNA sequence: TGTGCCAGCACTCGGATTTACCAAGAGACCCAGTACTTC. This gives the protein CASTRIYQETQYF. The full variable domain, with the rest looked up from reference TRBV2 and TRBJ2-5, is EPEVTQTPSHQVTQMGQEVILRCVPISNHLYFYWYRQILGQKVEFLVSFYNNEISEKSEIFDDQFSVERPDGSNFTLKIRSTKLEDSAMYFCASTRIYQETQYFGPGTRLLVL.